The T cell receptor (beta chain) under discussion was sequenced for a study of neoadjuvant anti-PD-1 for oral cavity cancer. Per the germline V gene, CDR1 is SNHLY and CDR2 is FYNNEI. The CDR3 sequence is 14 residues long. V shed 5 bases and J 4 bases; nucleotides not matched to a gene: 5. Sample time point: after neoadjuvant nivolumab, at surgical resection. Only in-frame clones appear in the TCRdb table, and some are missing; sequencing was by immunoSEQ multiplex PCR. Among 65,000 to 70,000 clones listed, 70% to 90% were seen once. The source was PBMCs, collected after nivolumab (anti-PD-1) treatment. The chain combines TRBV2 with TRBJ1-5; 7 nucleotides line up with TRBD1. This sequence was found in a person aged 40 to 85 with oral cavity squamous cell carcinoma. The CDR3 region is CASSLGRGNQPQHF. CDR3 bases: TGTGCCAGCAGTTTGGGCAGGGGGAATCAGCCCCAGCATTTT.